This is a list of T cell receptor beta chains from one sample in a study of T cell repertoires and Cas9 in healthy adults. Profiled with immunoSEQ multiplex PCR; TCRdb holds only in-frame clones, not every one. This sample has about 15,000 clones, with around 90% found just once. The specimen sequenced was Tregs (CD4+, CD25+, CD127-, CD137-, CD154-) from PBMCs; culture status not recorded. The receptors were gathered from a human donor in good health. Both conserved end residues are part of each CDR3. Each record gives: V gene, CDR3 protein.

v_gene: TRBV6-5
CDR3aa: CASGGTGRSGNTIYF

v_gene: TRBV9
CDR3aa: CASSVVTGQSGAFF

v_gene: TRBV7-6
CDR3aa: CASSLEGRPTNEKLFF

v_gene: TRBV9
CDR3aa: CASSAARGTEAFF

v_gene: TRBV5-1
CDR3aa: CASSLGWSQGGPTDTQYF

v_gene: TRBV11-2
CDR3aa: CASSLNRRFTEAFF

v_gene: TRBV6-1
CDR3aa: CASSPGDGTEAFF

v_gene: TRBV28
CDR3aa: CASSVRGGLSNSPLHF

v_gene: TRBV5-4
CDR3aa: CASSPGQGASGYTF

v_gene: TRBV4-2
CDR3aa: CASSQDLPEAIAFF

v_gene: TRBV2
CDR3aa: CASSAWGQRVRGTEAFF

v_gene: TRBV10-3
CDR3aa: CASRGEREQYF

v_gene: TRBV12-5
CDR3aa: CASGFLPQRGGQQETQYF

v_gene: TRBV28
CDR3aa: CASSRMGGLVGTDTQYF

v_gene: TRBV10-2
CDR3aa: CASSETRVDSPLHF

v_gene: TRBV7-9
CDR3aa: CASSSPGYRQGGEKLFF

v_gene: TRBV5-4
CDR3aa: CASSRVNTGELFF

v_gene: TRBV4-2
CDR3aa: CASSPQGQSSGANVLTF

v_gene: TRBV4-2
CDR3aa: CASSRQAGNYEQYF

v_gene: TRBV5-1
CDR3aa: CASSLSPGPNTGELFF

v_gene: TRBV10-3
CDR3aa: CAISEPGPANEQFF

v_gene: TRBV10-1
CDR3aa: CASSDPAGTEAFF

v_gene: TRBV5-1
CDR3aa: CASSLGFRGQYYEQYF

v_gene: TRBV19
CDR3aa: CASRMTQNTEAFF

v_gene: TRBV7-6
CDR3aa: CASSLRRGGGYSGNTIYF

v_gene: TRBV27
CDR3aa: CASSLYGVVSYNEQFF

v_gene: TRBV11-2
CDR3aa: CASSSTGTDTGELFF

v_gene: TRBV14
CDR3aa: CASSQIDSRGTGELFF

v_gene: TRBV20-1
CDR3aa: CSVRGWDEQYF

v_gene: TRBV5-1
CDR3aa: CASSLGLAGSPLHF

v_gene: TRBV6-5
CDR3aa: CASRGWAGELFF

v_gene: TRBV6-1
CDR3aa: CASSLLAGTQYF

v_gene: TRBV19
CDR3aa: CASRSGTWDEKLFF

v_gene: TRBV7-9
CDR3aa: CATRQSGKPHEQFF

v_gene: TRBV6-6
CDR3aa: CASSRPQGTLTYEQYF

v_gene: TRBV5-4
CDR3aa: CASSQTGLLIGYTF

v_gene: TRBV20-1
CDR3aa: CSASRPTVYF

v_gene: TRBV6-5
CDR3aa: CASSVVNSPLHF

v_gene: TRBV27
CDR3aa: CASSTSWGEQYF

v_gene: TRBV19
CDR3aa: CASTINLASNQPQHF

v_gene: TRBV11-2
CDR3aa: CASSFSSVGAGANVLTF

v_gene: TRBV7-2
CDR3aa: CASSPERGRGSPLHF

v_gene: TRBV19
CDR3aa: CASSIYWTGATNEKLFF

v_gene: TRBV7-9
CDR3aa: CASSLGQTNEKLFF

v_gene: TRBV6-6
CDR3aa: CASSSQAGVTQYF

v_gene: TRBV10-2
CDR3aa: CASSDPYTEAFF

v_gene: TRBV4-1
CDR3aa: CASSRDNTAGRTTDTQYF

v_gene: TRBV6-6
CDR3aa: CASSYPYNRETYGYTF

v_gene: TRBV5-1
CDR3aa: CASSTGQGASDTQYF

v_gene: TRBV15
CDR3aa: CATSRDYLEETTGELFF